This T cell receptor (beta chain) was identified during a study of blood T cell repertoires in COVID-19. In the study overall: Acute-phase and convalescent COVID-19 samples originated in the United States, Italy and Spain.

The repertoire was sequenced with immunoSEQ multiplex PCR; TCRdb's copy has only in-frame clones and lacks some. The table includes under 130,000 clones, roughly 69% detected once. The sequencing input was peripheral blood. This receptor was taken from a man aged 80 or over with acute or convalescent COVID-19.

This CDR3 is CATSRGFTAGGLNEQYF. CDR3 DNA: TGTGCCACCAGCAGAGGATTTACCGCGGGAGGGCTTAACGAGCAGTACTTC. The chain employs TRBV15 and TRBJ2-7; 9 positions match TRBD2. CDR1 LNHNV and CDR2 YYDKDF come from the germline V gene (reference sequence). V was pared by 1 base and J by 5 bases, with 12 bases of the junction left unmatched. This CDR3 has 17 amino acids.